This T cell receptor (beta chain) was captured by sequencing in a study of T cell repertoires in cytomegalovirus infection. At the level of the study: Recently identified HLA-C-restricted CMV epitopes were among the peptides used. It can be stated that public TCR beta signatures indicated CMV infection as well as a matching HLA type. Study results and caveats: Dominant in the ex vivo response were TCR beta clonotypes restricted by HLA-C and specific for CMV. Individuals carrying CMV plus the relevant HLA were identified by cumulative frequency of public TCR beta families.

Concerning this clonotype: Its antigen is undetermined.

MiXCR, run by TCRdb on the reads, gives a single entry per CDR3 protein. The sample has 230,000 or so distinct CDR3 sequences, 35% to 45% seen once. V lost 5 bases to trimming and J lost 4 bases, with 9 bases between them. CDR3 length: 13 residues. From germline, CDR1 is SGHAT and CDR2 FQNNGV. This clonotype was obtained from a human donor in good health (CMV status not recorded). Some clones in this sample may be carry-over from other donors' samples. This specimen consisted of CD8+ T cells from cultured PBMCs, obtained from culture after CMV antigen stimulation. The gene calls are TRBV11-2 and TRBJ2-1, with D unresolved. CDR3: CASSPTRYNEQFF. CDR3 sequence (DNA): TGTGCCAGCAGCCCGACCAGGTACAATGAGCAGTTCTTC.